These T cell receptor beta chains were read from a single sample in a study of shared clonotypes between healthy human individuals. Profiling relied on immunoSEQ multiplex PCR, and the TCRdb table lists in-frame clones only, not all of them. Of approximately 740,000 clones listed, 80% to 95% are singletons. Sequenced input: naive CD8+ T cells sorted from blood. The receptor set was obtained from a young man in good health. Each CDR3 is given with its conserved first and last residue.

length: 15
J: TRBJ2-7
V: TRBV7-9
CDR3: CASSSKTGFPYEQYF

length: 15
J: TRBJ2-3
V: TRBV10-1
CDR3: CASSESDLRADTQYF

length: 11
J: TRBJ2-7
V: TRBV6-1
CDR3: CASSDRDEQYF

length: 16
J: TRBJ1-2
V: TRBV6-5
CDR3: CASSLRNPERAYGYTF

length: 14
J: TRBJ2-1
V: TRBV28
CDR3: CASSLSGGGSEQFF

length: 15
J: TRBJ2-3
V: TRBV9
CDR3: CASSVGQSLTDTQYF

length: 24
J: TRBJ1-1
V: TRBV21-1
CDR3: CASSRQGARVLNDDLSHMNTEAFF

length: 15
J: TRBJ2-3
V: TRBV29-1
CDR3: CSVERTSGSTDTQYF

length: 13
J: TRBJ1-4
V: TRBV27
CDR3: CASSFYDKEKLFF

length: 15
J: TRBJ2-7
V: TRBV5-6
CDR3: CASSPTPSNLYEQYF

length: 14
J: TRBJ2-3
V: TRBV9
CDR3: CASSGAGVVDTQYF

length: 15
J: TRBJ2-2
V: TRBV11-2
CDR3: CASSYGTGGFGELFF

length: 16
J: TRBJ2-7
V: TRBV9
CDR3: CASSGPGLAGGWEQYF

length: 12
J: TRBJ2-1
V: TRBV11-2
CDR3: CASSFPGNEQFF

length: 16
J: TRBJ1-1
V: TRBV19
CDR3: CASSSFGAGMNTEAFF

length: 14
J: TRBJ2-1
V: TRBV7-6
CDR3: CASSLRLAGVEQFF

length: 17
J: TRBJ1-5
V: TRBV28
CDR3: CASSLSRGQGKNQPQHF

length: 15
J: TRBJ2-7
V: TRBV7-9
CDR3: CASSLVGAGSYEQYF

length: 14
J: TRBJ2-7
V: TRBV5-4
CDR3: CASSFGGGKDEQYF

length: 14
J: TRBJ2-7
V: TRBV10-1
CDR3: CASSASQGAYEQYF